This T cell receptor beta chain appears in the sequencing data of a study of glioma-infiltrating T cells after dendritic cell vaccination. Profiled with immunoSEQ multiplex PCR; TCRdb holds only in-frame clones, not every one. The sample includes about 49,000 clones, about 85% seen only once; the top ten take 10% to 12%. Trimming shortened V by 2 bases and J by 1 base, and 8 bases separated the two germline ends. The CDR3 covers 14 residues. Per the germline V gene, CDR1 is KGHSH and CDR2 is LQKENI. The origin of this receptor is a human donor with glioblastoma. The sequences come from blood, collected before dendritic cell vaccination. The V and J genes are TRBV18 and TRBJ1-2; D may be TRBD1 (6 bases). The CDR3 DNA reads as TGTGCCAGCTCACCAAACAGGGATAACTATGGCTACACCTTC. Protein: CASSPNRDNYGYTF. The entire variable domain, with the rest obtained from reference TRBV18 and TRBJ1-2, is as follows: NAGVMQNPRHLVRRRGQEARLRCSPMKGHSHVYWYRQLPEEGLKFMVYLQKENIIDESGMPKERFSAEFPKEGPSILRIQQVVRGDSAAYFCASSPNRDNYGYTFGSGTRLTVV.